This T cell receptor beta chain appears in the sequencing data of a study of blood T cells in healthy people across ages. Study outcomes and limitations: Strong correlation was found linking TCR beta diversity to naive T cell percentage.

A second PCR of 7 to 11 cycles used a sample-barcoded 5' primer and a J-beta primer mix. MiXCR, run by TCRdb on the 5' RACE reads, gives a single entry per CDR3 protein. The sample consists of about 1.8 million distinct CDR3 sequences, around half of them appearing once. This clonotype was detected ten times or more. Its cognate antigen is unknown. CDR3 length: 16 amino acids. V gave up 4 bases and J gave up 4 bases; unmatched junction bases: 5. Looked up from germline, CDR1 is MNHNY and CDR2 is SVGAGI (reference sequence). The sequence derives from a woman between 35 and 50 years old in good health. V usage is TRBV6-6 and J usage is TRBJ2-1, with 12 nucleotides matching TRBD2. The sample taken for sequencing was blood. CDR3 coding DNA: TGTGCCAGCAGTTCTAGCGGGGGGGCCTCGTACAATGAGCAGTTCTTC. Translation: CASSSSGGASYNEQFF.